The next 26 T cell receptor beta chains were all read from a single sample in a study of OX40 agonist ivuxolimab in advanced cancers. Clones were read by immunoSEQ multiplex PCR, and TCRdb kept only the in-frame ones, dropping some. The repertoire holds around 64,000 clones, with around 90% as singletons. Sample: CD4+ or CD8+ T cells sorted from blood, taken in a trial of the OX40 agonist ivuxolimab. The receptors were sampled from an adult with an advanced solid tumor such as melanoma, head and neck, liver or kidney cancer.

V and J are TRBV27 and TRBJ2-5; possibly TRBD1 or TRBD2 for D (6 bases each). Germline assignment: CDR1 MNHEY and CDR2 SMNVEV (reference sequence). V was cut by 3 bases and J by 4 bases, with 18 bases left in between. CDR3 length: 16 amino acids. The CDR3, as DNA: TGTGCCAGCAGTTTGGGGGGCGCCGTGACTCGAGAGACCCAGTACTTC. The encoded protein is CASSLGGAVTRETQYF.

The chain joins TRBV7-2 to TRBJ2-1; 8 nucleotides match TRBD1. CDR3 length: 13 amino acids. CDR1 is SGHTA and CDR2 is FQGNSA in the germline V gene. V dropped 4 bases and J dropped 6; count of bases not matched to a gene: 2. CDR3 coding DNA: TGTGCCAGCAGCTGGACAGGGTTCAATGAGCAGTTCTTC. Protein sequence: CASSWTGFNEQFF.

The rearrangement uses TRBV2 and TRBJ1-6; D not certain. Per the germline V gene, CDR1 is SNHLY and CDR2 is FYNNEI. The CDR3 runs to 14 residues. V dropped 0 bases and J dropped 3 bases, with 3 bases sitting between them. CDR3 DNA sequence: TGTGCCAGCAGTGAAGCCGACTATAATTCACCCCTCCACTTT. It codes for CASSEADYNSPLHF.

This chain links TRBV23-1 with TRBJ2-1; D is possibly TRBD1 (6 bases). TRBV23-1 is an ORF, and what it does is uncertain. V lost 10 bases and J 3 bases, leaving 13 bases between the germline ends. The CDR3 is 13 residues long. The CDR3 loop reads CATPGHLYNEQFF. The CDR3 bases are TGCGCCACCCCGGGACACCTCTACAATGAGCAGTTCTTC.

The chain links TRBV11-2 to TRBJ1-3, with D possibly being TRBD1 (5 bases). This CDR3 has 15 amino acids. Per germline, CDR1 SGHAT and CDR2 FQNNGV. The germline V and J ends were trimmed by 7 bases and 4 bases, with 17 bases remaining between them. CDR3 nucleotide sequence: TGTGCCAGCACCAAGAAACAGGATTCGGGAAACACCATATATTTT. This sequence encodes CASTKKQDSGNTIYF.

This chain joins TRBV28 and TRBJ2-1, with D hard to call. The CDR3 extends over 17 amino acids. V lost 3 bases and J 1 base, leaving 16 bases between the germline ends. Germline lookup yields CDR1 MDHEN and CDR2 SYDVKM. CDR3 sequence (DNA): TGTGCCAGCAGTTTGGGCGGCGGCAGGATATCCTACAATGAGCAGTTCTTC. Protein sequence: CASSLGGGRISYNEQFF. Full variable domain (remainder filled in from reference TRBV28 and TRBJ2-1): DVKVTQSSRYLVKRTGEKVFLECVQDMDHENMFWYRQDPGLGLRLIYFSYDVKMKEKGDIPEGYSVSREKKERFSLILESASTNQTSMYLCASSLGGGRISYNEQFFGPGTRLTVL.

The chain joins TRBV4-1 to TRBJ2-7; 12 nucleotides align to TRBD1. This CDR3 comprises 15 residues. Germline CDR1 MGHRA, CDR2 YSYEKL. V dropped 2 bases and J dropped 5; count of bases not matched to a gene: 4. The CDR3 loop is CASSQMGQGADEQYF. In nucleotides, the CDR3 is TGCGCCAGCAGCCAAATGGGACAGGGGGCGGACGAGCAGTACTTC.

This clone was counted a single time. This chain uses TRBV19 with TRBJ1-5, with 8 bases lining up with TRBD1. V shed 6 bases and J 11 bases; nucleotides not matched to a gene: 6. Germline CDR1 and CDR2: LNHDA and SQIVND (reference sequence). The CDR3 consists of 12 residues. CDR3 bases: TGTGCCAGTAGACAGGGGGGACAAACCCAGCATTTT. Protein sequence: CASRQGGQTQHF. The full variable domain, completed using reference TRBV19 and TRBJ1-5, is DGGITQSPKYLFRKEGQNVTLSCEQNLNHDAMYWYRQDPGQGLRLIYYSQIVNDFQKGDIAEGYSVSREKKESFPLTVTSAQKNPTAFYLCASRQGGQTQHFGDGTRLSIL.

V is TRBV11-1 and J is TRBJ1-1; 7 nucleotides match TRBD1. The CDR3 length is 14 residues. The V segment lost 5 bases and the J segment 4 bases; nucleotides outside the gene matches: 7. Germline CDR1 SGHAT, CDR2 FQDESV (reference sequence). The CDR3, as DNA: TGTGCCAGCAGCCTCCCCGAGGGGGCCACTGAAGCTTTCTTT. It is translated as CASSLPEGATEAFF.

A single count supports this clone. CDR3 loop: CASSDKMTGTYEQYF. CDR3 coding DNA: TGTGCCAGCAGTGACAAAATGACAGGGACTTACGAGCAGTACTTC. The chain employs TRBV28 and TRBJ2-7; possibly TRBD1 for D (7 bases). The CDR3 sequence is 15 residues long. The germline V gene has CDR1 MDHEN and CDR2 SYDVKM. V was cut by 5 bases and J by 4 bases, with 18 bases left in between.

V and J are TRBV14 and TRBJ2-7, with D perhaps TRBD2 (6 bases). The V gene's germline CDR1 is SGHDN and CDR2 FVKESK. This CDR3 is built from 15 residues. V was shortened by 0 bases and J by 6 bases, with 15 bases between the two germline ends. The CDR3 reads CASSQDLARLGEQYF. In DNA, the CDR3 is TGTGCCAGCAGCCAAGATCTAGCGAGGCTGGGCGAGCAGTACTTC.

V gene TRBV5-6 combines with J gene TRBJ2-2, with no clear D. CDR1 is SGHDT, CDR2 YYEEEE, per germline. With 2 bases removed from V and 0 bases from J, the gap between germline ends came to 5 bases. CDR3 length: 14 residues. The CDR3 nucleotides read TGTGCCAGCAGCTTCCGGGCGAACACCGGGGAGCTGTTTTTT. This gives the protein CASSFRANTGELFF.

The CDR3 DNA sequence: TGCGCCAGCAGCTTCGGGGGCTCCTACGAGCAGTACTTC. Its translation is CASSFGGSYEQYF. The V and J genes are TRBV5-1 and TRBJ2-7, with a possible D match to TRBD2 (6 bases). Germline assignment: CDR1 SGHRS and CDR2 YFSETQ. V was trimmed by 2 bases and J by 0 bases, leaving 6 bases between them. The CDR3 loop spans 13 amino acids.

V is TRBV28 and J is TRBJ1-5; 10 positions match TRBD1. The CDR3 totals 16 residues. The germline CDR1 and CDR2 sequences are MDHEN and SYDVKM. With V trimmed by 8 bases and J by 5 bases, 12 bases remained unmatched. CDR3 region: CASGRFGTGVHQPQHF. CDR3 nucleotides: TGTGCCAGCGGGAGATTCGGGACAGGGGTTCATCAGCCCCAGCATTTT.

This rearrangement joins TRBV4-3 to TRBJ2-7; 9 positions agree with TRBD2. This CDR3 spans 15 amino acids. Germline CDR1 LGHNA, CDR2 YSLEER. J was trimmed by 0 bases and V by 2 bases; bases with no gene match: 2. The CDR3 protein is CASSQLAGSSYEQYF. The CDR3 nucleotides read TGCGCCAGCAGCCAACTAGCGGGAAGCTCCTACGAGCAGTACTTC.

The sample holds a few counts of this clone. This rearrangement joins TRBV4-3 to TRBJ1-5; 8 bases are a match to TRBD1. Germline assignment: CDR1 LGHNA and CDR2 YSLEER. This CDR3 is built from 13 residues. V dropped 3 bases and J dropped 5; count of bases not matched to a gene: 0. CDR3 bases: TGCGCCAGCAGCCAGACAGGGGATCAGCCCCAGCATTTT. It specifies CASSQTGDQPQHF.

With regard to this clone: Other DNA sequences of this sample code for an identical CDR3. This chain uses TRBV27 with TRBJ2-7, with 7 bases lining up with TRBD2. J lost 4 bases, V lost 5 bases, and 8 bases had no gene match. CDR3 length equals 14 residues. Germline V gene sequence: CDR1 MNHEY, CDR2 SMNVEV (reference sequence). The CDR3 here is CASSVAGGGYEQYF. The CDR3 DNA reads TGTGCCAGCAGTGTAGCGGGTGGGGGATACGAGCAGTACTTC.

The gene calls are TRBV27 and TRBJ2-1, with 8 bases lining up with TRBD2. There are 14 residues in the CDR3. The ends lost 6 bases at V and 7 bases at J; junction bases unmatched: 8. Germline loops: CDR1 MNHEY, CDR2 SMNVEV (reference sequence). CDR3 amino acids: CASRPGLVLNEQFF. The CDR3 DNA reads TGTGCCAGCAGGCCGGGACTAGTATTGAATGAGCAGTTCTTC.

This clone was seen just once. V gene TRBV28 combines with J gene TRBJ2-7, with D perhaps assigned TRBD1 or TRBD2 (5 bases each). The V end lost 1 base, the J end lost 6 bases, and 7 bases lay between the germline ends. The germline CDR1 and CDR2 sequences are MDHEN and SYDVKM. This CDR3 is built from 12 residues. The CDR3 protein is CASSLSGTEQYF. As DNA, the CDR3 is TGTGCCAGCAGTTTATCAGGGACCGAGCAGTACTTC.

This clone was found once. The genes are TRBV20-1 and TRBJ2-7, with D perhaps TRBD2 (6 bases). Germline V gene sequence: CDR1 DFQATT, CDR2 SNEGSKA (reference sequence). This CDR3 region has 11 residues. Deletions cut 7 bases from V and 4 bases from J, with 11 bases between. This CDR3 is CSVGGSYEQYF. The DNA for the CDR3 is TGCAGTGTGGGGGGTTCGTACGAGCAGTACTTC.

V usage is TRBV7-9 and J usage is TRBJ2-1; 8 bases line up with TRBD2. Germline V gene data show CDR1 as SEHNR and CDR2 as FQNEAQ (reference sequence). The ends lost 4 bases at V and 5 bases at J; junction bases unmatched: 1. The CDR3 contains 13 residues. The CDR3 is CASSSGRDNEQFF. CDR3 DNA: TGTGCCAGCAGCTCCGGGAGGGACAATGAGCAGTTCTTC. Complete variable domain (other parts from reference TRBV7-9 and TRBJ2-1): DTGVSQNPRHKITKRGQNVTFRCDPISEHNRLYWYRQTLGQGPEFLTYFQNEAQLEKSRLLSDRFSAERPKGSFSTLEIQRTEQGDSAMYLCASSSGRDNEQFFGPGTRLTVL.

V and J are TRBV5-4 and TRBJ2-5; possible D gene TRBD2, 6 bases. Looked up from germline, CDR1 is SGHNT and CDR2 is YYREEE (reference sequence). This CDR3 has 16 amino acids. Trimming took off 2 bases at V and 5 bases at J, with 19 bases between the two ends. As DNA, the CDR3 is TGTGCCAGCAGCTTCGGCGCGGGGTACCCTGGGGAGACCCAGTACTTC. Amino acid sequence: CASSFGAGYPGETQYF. The whole variable domain, filled in from reference TRBV5-4 and TRBJ2-5, reads ETGVTQSPTHLIKTRGQQVTLRCSSQSGHNTVSWYQQALGQGPQFIFQYYREEENGRGNFPPRFSGLQFPNYSSELNVNALELDDSALYLCASSFGAGYPGETQYFGPGTRLLVL.

The chain has TRBV15 and TRBJ2-3; D is possibly TRBD2 (5 bases). Germline CDR1 reads LNHNV; CDR2 reads YYDKDF (reference sequence). V dropped 1 base and J dropped 1 base, with 15 bases sitting between them. CDR3 length equals 17 residues. The CDR3 DNA reads TGTGCCACCAGCAGAGTAGCGCATGGCCCTGGCACAGATACGCAGTATTTT. Protein product: CATSRVAHGPGTDTQYF.

The V and J genes are TRBV28 and TRBJ2-5, with D uncertain. CDR1 and CDR2 (germline): MDHEN, SYDVKM. The CDR3 spans 13 residues. V was cut by 2 bases and J by 2 bases, with 6 bases left in between. The CDR3 here is CASSLRVQETQYF. The CDR3 DNA sequence: TGTGCCAGCAGTTTAAGGGTACAAGAGACCCAGTACTTC.

J is TRBJ2-7 and V is TRBV2; TRBD1 might be the D (5 bases). V lost 2 bases and J 5 bases, leaving 10 bases between the germline ends. This CDR3 spans 13 amino acids. The germline gives CDR1 SNHLY, CDR2 FYNNEI. The CDR3: CASSERGIDEQYF. The DNA for the CDR3 is TGTGCCAGCAGTGAAAGGGGTATCGACGAGCAGTACTTC.

The rearrangement links TRBV5-1 to TRBJ2-3, with D hard to call. Trimming stripped 0 bases from V and 2 bases from J, with 10 bases between. CDR3 size: 15 residues. Per germline, CDR1 SGHRS and CDR2 YFSETQ. The CDR3 bases are TGCGCCAGCAGCTTGGTGACGGGCTCCACAGATACGCAGTATTTT. It encodes CASSLVTGSTDTQYF.